This TCR beta chain was found in a study of response to subunit inactivated influenza vaccine. Overall study findings and caveats: The authors suggested that few new T cells are recruited per seasonal influenza vaccination.

V was cut by 2 bases and J by 2 bases, with 13 bases left in between. This CDR3 spans 17 amino acids. In germline, CDR1 is MDHEN, CDR2 SYDVKM. TCRdb called the RT-PCR reads again in MiXCR, with one record for every CDR3 protein. The table includes approximately 700,000 distinct CDR3 sequences, approximately 14% detected once. A note on this clonotype: Antigen unknown.

The chain is built from TRBV28 and TRBJ2-6; D not resolved. The TCR sequence derives from a man aged 45-60 years who received an inactivated influenza vaccine. The sample in question was PBMCs from blood, obtained approximately 12 days after vaccination. CDR3 sequence reads: CASSLRVGWTGANVLTF. The CDR3 nucleotides are TGTGCCAGCAGTTTAAGAGTCGGTTGGACTGGGGCCAACGTCCTGACTTTC.